A selection of T cell receptor beta chains follows, all from one sample in a study of T cell responses to AZD1222 COVID-19 vaccine. Data came from immunoSEQ multiplex PCR; TCRdb stores just in-frame clones and leaves some out. The table has some 120,000 clones, roughly nine tenths seen once; the top ten hold approximately 4.9%. Material: peripheral blood, obtained on day 0 of AZD1222 vaccination. These receptors came from an adult in good health. The CDR3 runs from the conserved cysteine through the conserved F or W. The D gene is left open where the match is weak. Not every row has a clone size; where given, it reads once, few, many or a size class.

D gene: NA
J gene: TRBJ1-5
V gene: TRBV6-5
clone size: NA
CDR3 DNA: TGTGCCAGCCGGCAGGGTCGACAGCCCCAGCATTTT
CDR3 protein: CASRQGRQPQHF

D gene: TRBD1
J gene: TRBJ2-7
V gene: TRBV6-5
clone size: NA
CDR3 DNA: TGTGCCAGCAGGCAGACAGGGGAATACGAGCAGTACTTC
CDR3 protein: CASRQTGEYEQYF

D gene: NA
J gene: TRBJ1-1
V gene: TRBV14
clone size: NA
CDR3 DNA: TGTGCCAGCAGCCCCCTTTGGGCTGAAGCTTTCTTT
CDR3 protein: CASSPLWAEAFF

D gene: TRBD1
J gene: TRBJ1-1
V gene: TRBV5-4
clone size: NA
CDR3 DNA: TGTGCCAGCAGCAAGGCGCATAGACAGGGGATGAACACTGAAGCTTTCTTT
CDR3 protein: CASSKAHRQGMNTEAFF

D gene: TRBD1
J gene: TRBJ1-6
V gene: TRBV15
clone size: NA
CDR3 DNA: TGTGCCACCAGCGGCCGGACAGGACTTAATTCACCCCTCCACTTT
CDR3 protein: CATSGRTGLNSPLHF

D gene: NA
J gene: TRBJ1-3
V gene: TRBV2
clone size: NA
CDR3 DNA: TGTGCCAGCAGTGAGCATCGCTCTGGAAACACCATATATTTT
CDR3 protein: CASSEHRSGNTIYF

D gene: NA
J gene: TRBJ2-3
V gene: TRBV9
clone size: NA
CDR3 DNA: TGTGCCAGCAGCGTAGAAAGGAGCACAGATACGCAGTATTTT
CDR3 protein: CASSVERSTDTQYF

D gene: NA
J gene: TRBJ1-3
V gene: TRBV7-8
clone size: NA
CDR3 DNA: TGTGCCAGCAGCTTAGGATCTGGCGTCTCTGGAAACACCATATATTTT
CDR3 protein: CASSLGSGVSGNTIYF

D gene: NA
J gene: TRBJ1-3
V gene: TRBV9
clone size: NA
CDR3 DNA: TGTGCCAGCAGCGTAGTCGGGACGGCCGTCTCTGGAAACACCATATATTTT
CDR3 protein: CASSVVGTAVSGNTIYF

D gene: TRBD1
J gene: TRBJ1-1
V gene: TRBV6-5
clone size: NA
CDR3 DNA: TGTGCCAGCAGTTACCCTGGGACAGTTCACACTGAAGCTTTCTTT
CDR3 protein: CASSYPGTVHTEAFF

D gene: TRBD2
J gene: TRBJ2-7
V gene: TRBV7-3
clone size: NA
CDR3 DNA: TGTGCCAGCAGTTTGACACTAGCGGGGGGAGGCGAGCAGTACTTC
CDR3 protein: CASSLTLAGGGEQYF

D gene: NA
J gene: TRBJ2-7
V gene: TRBV29-1
clone size: NA
CDR3 DNA: TGCAGCGTTTCCAGGAGAGACGAGCAGTACTTC
CDR3 protein: CSVSRRDEQYF

D gene: NA
J gene: TRBJ2-1
V gene: TRBV7-3
clone size: NA
CDR3 DNA: TGTGCCAGCAGCATTGACTCAGGGGGGGTGAATGAGCAGTTCTTC
CDR3 protein: CASSIDSGGVNEQFF

D gene: NA
J gene: TRBJ1-2
V gene: TRBV5-8
clone size: once
CDR3 DNA: TGTGCCAGCAGCTTGCCGGGGGAAGACTATGGCTACACCTTC
CDR3 protein: CASSLPGEDYGYTF

D gene: TRBD1
J gene: TRBJ1-1
V gene: TRBV30
clone size: NA
CDR3 DNA: TGTGCCTGGGTGAGGGACAGGGGGCTCACTGAAGCTTTCTTT
CDR3 protein: CAWVRDRGLTEAFF

D gene: TRBD1
J gene: TRBJ1-1
V gene: TRBV27
clone size: NA
CDR3 DNA: TGTGCCAGCAGCCTCTTTGGGACAGGGGGCGATGAAGCTTTCTTT
CDR3 protein: CASSLFGTGGDEAFF

D gene: NA
J gene: TRBJ2-3
V gene: TRBV7-3
clone size: NA
CDR3 DNA: TGTGCCAGCAGCCCCTCCGGGGCAACAGATACGCAGTATTTT
CDR3 protein: CASSPSGATDTQYF

D gene: NA
J gene: TRBJ2-7
V gene: TRBV20-1
clone size: NA
CDR3 DNA: TGCAGTGCTATTGCAGAGGACGAGCAGTACTTC
CDR3 protein: CSAIAEDEQYF

D gene: NA
J gene: TRBJ1-6
V gene: TRBV15
clone size: NA
CDR3 DNA: TGTGCCACCAGCAGAGCGGGGGGCCGAAATTCACCCCTCCACTTT
CDR3 protein: CATSRAGGRNSPLHF

D gene: TRBD1
J gene: TRBJ1-5
V gene: TRBV6-1
clone size: once
CDR3 DNA: TGTGCCAGCAGTGATGGGGACAGGGGCCTACTGCCCCAGCATTTT
CDR3 protein: CASSDGDRGLLPQHF

D gene: TRBD1
J gene: TRBJ1-6
V gene: TRBV6-5
clone size: NA
CDR3 DNA: TGTGCCAGCAGTTACTCGCGCAGGGGGGGAAATTCACCCCTCCACTTT
CDR3 protein: CASSYSRRGGNSPLHF

D gene: NA
J gene: TRBJ2-7
V gene: TRBV21-1
clone size: NA
CDR3 DNA: TGTGCCAGCAGCAAAGACATTTCCGCGGGGGATACCTACGAGCAGTACTTC
CDR3 protein: CASSKDISAGDTYEQYF

D gene: TRBD1
J gene: TRBJ2-1
V gene: TRBV6-4
clone size: NA
CDR3 DNA: TGTGCCAGCAGCCAGACAGGGAATGAGCAGTTCTTC
CDR3 protein: CASSQTGNEQFF

D gene: NA
J gene: TRBJ2-1
V gene: TRBV9
clone size: NA
CDR3 DNA: TGTGCCAGCAGCCACCGGAGGGGAGCTAGTGGGGATGAGCAGTTCTTC
CDR3 protein: CASSHRRGASGDEQFF

D gene: NA
J gene: TRBJ1-1
V gene: TRBV28
clone size: NA
CDR3 DNA: TGTGCCACAATGACGAACACTGAAGCTTTCTTT
CDR3 protein: CATMTNTEAFF

D gene: TRBD1
J gene: TRBJ2-3
V gene: TRBV5-1
clone size: NA
CDR3 DNA: TGCGCCAGCAGGACAGGGTCCACTAGCACAGATACGCAGTATTTT
CDR3 protein: CASRTGSTSTDTQYF

D gene: TRBD1
J gene: TRBJ2-2
V gene: TRBV27
clone size: NA
CDR3 DNA: TGTGCCAGCACACAGGGGTTTCTGGCCGGGGAGCTGTTTTTT
CDR3 protein: CASTQGFLAGELFF

D gene: NA
J gene: TRBJ1-6
V gene: TRBV12-3/TRBV12-4
clone size: NA
CDR3 DNA: TGTGCCAGCAGCCCCCGCCGAGTTTCACCCCTCCACTTT
CDR3 protein: CASSPRRVSPLHF

D gene: NA
J gene: TRBJ1-1
V gene: TRBV9
clone size: NA
CDR3 DNA: TGTGCCAGCAGCGTAGGAGGGGGTATAGCTGAAGCTTTCTTT
CDR3 protein: CASSVGGGIAEAFF

D gene: NA
J gene: TRBJ1-5
V gene: TRBV15
clone size: NA
CDR3 DNA: TGTGCCACCAGCAGAGATCTAGCCCAGCCCCAGCATTTT
CDR3 protein: CATSRDLAQPQHF

D gene: TRBD1
J gene: TRBJ2-1
V gene: TRBV5-1
clone size: NA
CDR3 DNA: TGCGCCAGCAGCTTAATGGGGACAGGGATGGGTGAGCAGTTCTTC
CDR3 protein: CASSLMGTGMGEQFF

D gene: TRBD1
J gene: TRBJ2-7
V gene: TRBV6-5
clone size: NA
CDR3 DNA: TGTGCCAGCAGTTCGAGGGACAGGGGGATCAACGAGCAGTACTTC
CDR3 protein: CASSSRDRGINEQYF

D gene: TRBD2
J gene: TRBJ2-1
V gene: TRBV5-1
clone size: NA
CDR3 DNA: TGCGCCAGCAGTCCCAGCGGGGCCAGGATCAATGAGCAGTTCTTC
CDR3 protein: CASSPSGARINEQFF

D gene: NA
J gene: TRBJ1-1
V gene: TRBV7-3
clone size: NA
CDR3 DNA: TGTGCCAGCAGCCTCGGACAGAGTAAAGCTTTCTTT
CDR3 protein: CASSLGQSKAFF

D gene: NA
J gene: TRBJ1-1
V gene: TRBV6-5
clone size: NA
CDR3 DNA: TGTGCCAGCAGTTACTCGATCGGACACATTACTGAAGCTTTCTTT
CDR3 protein: CASSYSIGHITEAFF

D gene: TRBD1
J gene: TRBJ2-7
V gene: TRBV13
clone size: NA
CDR3 DNA: TGTGCCAGCAGCTTAATTCTAGGGACAGGGACGGTCGAGCAGTACTTC
CDR3 protein: CASSLILGTGTVEQYF

D gene: NA
J gene: TRBJ2-7
V gene: TRBV18
clone size: NA
CDR3 DNA: TGTGCCAGCTCACCTACTTTGTACGAGCAGTACTTC
CDR3 protein: CASSPTLYEQYF